A single sample gave rise to the 20 T cell receptor beta chains below, sequenced in a study of blood T cell repertoires in COVID-19 (TCRdb year 2020). Library preparation employed the immunoSEQ multiplex PCR assay. TCRdb carries this immuneACCESS record with in-frame sequences only. Its versions omit some clonotypes, under half of them owing to an unresolved V gene in the studies checked, with the rest unexplained. A total of about 170,000 clones appear in this sample, 85% to 90% of them only once. Roughly 3.9% of the sample rests with the top ten. The sample taken for sequencing was peripheral blood. These receptors were taken from a man aged 18 to 30 with active or convalescent COVID-19.

This chain connects TRBV24-1 to TRBJ1-5; D unclear. The CDR3 is 16 residues long. Trimming shortened V by 4 bases and J by 2 bases, and 14 bases separated the two germline ends. Germline CDR1 reads KGHDR; CDR2 reads SFDVKD. The CDR3 here is CATSDSQILGNQPQHF. The CDR3 DNA is TGTGCCACCAGTGACTCACAGATCCTCGGCAATCAGCCCCAGCATTTT.

V and J are TRBV2 and TRBJ1-4; 7 positions agree with TRBD1. J gave up 6 bases and V 4 bases, and 8 bases lay outside the gene matches. This CDR3 has 15 amino acids. Germline CDR1 and CDR2: SNHLY and FYNNEI. The CDR3 loop is CASSGGGTAYEKLFF. The DNA for the CDR3 is TGTGCCAGCAGTGGAGGTGGGACAGCTTATGAAAAACTGTTTTTT.

The V gene is TRBV11-1, the J gene TRBJ1-1, with D maybe TRBD1 (5 bases). The CDR3 spans 11 residues. Trimming stripped 6 bases from V and 7 bases from J, with 9 bases between. The germline gives CDR1 SGHAT, CDR2 FQDESV (reference sequence). The CDR3 coding sequence is TGTGCCAGCAGTTATGACAGTGAAGCTTTCTTT. It yields the protein CASSYDSEAFF.

The chain employs TRBV25-1 and TRBJ1-3; TRBD1 might be the D (6 bases). The CDR3 extends over 16 amino acids. V lost 3 bases and J lost 0, with 12 bases in between. Germline CDR1 reads MGHDK; CDR2 reads SYGVNS. In nucleotides, the CDR3 is TGTGCCAGCAGTGATTTTGACAGGCTCTCTGGAAACACCATATATTTT. Protein sequence: CASSDFDRLSGNTIYF.

The V call is TRBV11-2, the J call TRBJ2-1; possibly TRBD2 for D (6 bases). The CDR3 totals 16 residues. CDR1 and CDR2 from the germline V gene are SGHAT and FQNNGV. Deletions cut 5 bases from V and 4 bases from J, with 18 bases between. In DNA form, the CDR3 reads TGTGCCAGCAGCCCCTATCCGGCGGGGTCTTACAATGAGCAGTTCTTC. This translates into CASSPYPAGSYNEQFF.

The sample holds one count of this clone. The chain carries TRBV7-9 and TRBJ2-5; 8 nucleotides line up with TRBD2. Germline V gene sequence: CDR1 SEHNR, CDR2 FQNEAQ (reference sequence). The CDR3 has 15 residues. V trimming: 5 bases; J trimming: 3 bases; junction bases outside the gene matches: 8. CDR3 region: CASSLGAGEEETQYF. The CDR3, as DNA: TGTGCCAGCAGCCTAGGAGCGGGAGAGGAAGAGACCCAGTACTTC.

This clone was detected only once. The chain is built from TRBV5-6 and TRBJ2-1; no firm D call. This CDR3 is built from 14 residues. The V end lost 3 bases, the J end lost 6 bases, and 13 bases lay between the germline ends. In germline, CDR1 is SGHDT, CDR2 YYEEEE. CDR3 region: CASSSPSSGNEQFF. Written as DNA, the CDR3 is TGTGCCAGCAGCTCCCCCTCTAGTGGCAATGAGCAGTTCTTC.

The chain employs TRBV6-6 and TRBJ2-7; no clear D. There are 12 residues in the CDR3. Germline loops: CDR1 MNHNY, CDR2 SVGAGI (reference sequence). V was trimmed by 2 bases and J by 1 base, leaving 3 bases between them. CDR3 nucleotides: TGTGCCAGCAGTTACCCATCCTACGAGCAGTACTTC. Amino acids: CASSYPSYEQYF.

The V call is TRBV6-5, the J call TRBJ1-6, with TRBD1 matching 7 bases. The CDR3 has 13 residues. The V gene end was trimmed by 6 bases and the J gene end by 8 bases; junction bases not matched to a gene: 4. Germline-derived CDR1 and CDR2 are MNHEY and SVGAGI. The CDR3 bases are TGTGCCAGCAGCCCCGACAGGGATTCACCCCTCCACTTT. Encoded protein: CASSPDRDSPLHF.

Here the CDR3 DNA reads TGTGCCAGCAGTCCCGGGGGGCTAGAGTACAATGAGCAGTTCTTC. This codes for CASSPGGLEYNEQFF. The V and J genes are TRBV6-2 or TRBV6-3 and TRBJ2-1; possible D gene TRBD2, 7 bases. CDR3 length: 15 amino acids. Trimming removed 5 bases at V and 4 bases at J, with 15 bases between. CDR1 and CDR2 from the germline V gene are MNHEY and SVGEGT.

The V and J genes are TRBV28 and TRBJ1-4; 7 nucleotides line up with TRBD1. The germline CDR1 and CDR2 sequences are MDHEN and SYDVKM. Trimming removed 6 bases from V and 5 bases from J; junction bases left unmatched: 6. The CDR3 totals 14 residues. CDR3 nucleotides: TGTGCCAGCAGCCGGACAGGCTTGAATGAAAAACTGTTTTTT. Its translation: CASSRTGLNEKLFF.

The V call is TRBV7-9, the J call TRBJ2-3; 7 positions match TRBD1. Germline V gene data show CDR1 as SEHNR and CDR2 as FQNEAQ (reference sequence). This CDR3 contains 17 residues. The junction had 12 bases not matched to a gene; V was cut back by 5 bases and J by 1 base. The CDR3 spells CASSLNRGSGRTDTQYF. Written as DNA, the CDR3 is TGTGCCAGCAGCCTTAACAGGGGTTCGGGTCGCACAGATACGCAGTATTTT.

This clone was recorded only once. The chain uses TRBV13 and TRBJ2-2; 8 bases agree with TRBD2. The CDR3 has 18 residues. Germline assignment: CDR1 PRHDT and CDR2 FYEKMQ (reference sequence). The ends lost 6 bases at V and 5 bases at J; junction bases unmatched: 17. CDR3 amino acids: CASRPTARGAGGTGELFF. The DNA of the CDR3 is TGTGCCAGCAGACCAACGGCGAGGGGGGCGGGAGGTACCGGGGAGCTGTTTTTT.

This clone has just a few counts. The chain combines TRBV27 with TRBJ2-7; no clear D gene. The V and J ends lost 2 bases and 1 base respectively, with 6 bases between them. The CDR3 contains 13 residues. Germline V gene data show CDR1 as MNHEY and CDR2 as SMNVEV (reference sequence). The CDR3 loop is CASSLSRSYEQYF. The CDR3 bases are TGTGCCAGCAGTTTAAGCCGGTCCTACGAGCAGTACTTC.

The chain joins TRBV11-2 to TRBJ2-3; 11 nucleotides match TRBD2. Germline CDR1 reads SGHAT; CDR2 reads FQNNGV. This CDR3 region has 15 residues. J lost 4 bases, V lost 7 bases, and 7 bases had no gene match. Written as DNA, the CDR3 is TGTGCCAGCACCCTAACTAGCGGGGGTGCAGATACGCAGTATTTT. Amino acids: CASTLTSGGADTQYF.

This chain connects TRBV7-2 to TRBJ2-3; 7 bases are shared with TRBD2. The trim removed 2 bases at V and 0 bases at J, leaving 5 bases unmatched. Germline V CDR1 and CDR2: SGHTA, FQGNSA. This CDR3 region has 16 residues. The CDR3 DNA reads TGTGCCAGCAGCTTACAGCCTAGCGGTAGCACAGATACGCAGTATTTT. It codes for CASSLQPSGSTDTQYF.

The chain carries TRBV2 and TRBJ1-4, with D uncertain. The CDR3 has 14 residues. CDR1 is SNHLY, CDR2 FYNNEI, per germline. V dropped 7 bases and J dropped 1 base, with 10 bases sitting between them. The CDR3 bases are TGTGCCAGCATCCCGGGAAGAACTAATGAAAAACTGTTTTTT. Its protein is CASIPGRTNEKLFF.

V usage is TRBV12-5 and J usage is TRBJ1-4; D is uncertain. The CDR3 has 17 amino acids. From germline, CDR1 is LGHNT and CDR2 FRNRAP. The germline V and J ends were trimmed by 4 bases and 10 bases, with 25 bases remaining between them. The CDR3: CASGYLPRGPEYRKLFF. The CDR3 nucleotides are TGTGCTAGTGGTTACCTCCCCCGGGGTCCTGAGTATCGAAAACTGTTTTTT.

This clone appeared a single time. This chain's CDR3 is CASSQGSYNSPLHF. CDR3 DNA sequence: TGTGCCAGCAGCCAGGGCTCCTATAATTCACCCCTCCACTTT. The chain carries TRBV28 and TRBJ1-6; TRBD1 is a possible D gene (5 bases). With 6 bases removed from V and 0 bases from J, the gap between germline ends came to 6 bases. The CDR3 runs to 14 residues. Germline assignment: CDR1 MDHEN and CDR2 SYDVKM.

The chain is built from TRBV30 and TRBJ2-1, with TRBD2 matching over 10 bases. CDR1 and CDR2 (germline): GTSNPN, SVGIG (reference sequence). Trimming cost V 0 bases and J 8 bases; bases outside gene matches: 13. The CDR3 has 17 residues. CDR3 in amino acids: CAWSVSVMGLATHEQFF. The CDR3 DNA reads as TGTGCCTGGAGTGTATCGGTTATGGGACTAGCGACCCATGAGCAGTTCTTC.